This T cell receptor (beta chain) is drawn from a study of vaccination effects on CD4 cells after COVID-19. Whole-study results and caveats: There was marked clonal contraction among infection- and vaccine-induced clones late after vaccination.

Assay: immunoSEQ multiplex PCR; the TCRdb copy retains only in-frame clones and omits some. The sample carries tens of thousands of clones, roughly 70% recorded once. The CDR3 runs 18 residues. Using viral peptide pools, the ViraFEST assay grew out antigen-specific CD4+ T cells prior to sequencing. Subsequent to 10 days of culture, CD4+ T cells were isolated. In the vaccine recipients, nucleocapsid antibodies were negative and there was no prior SARS-CoV-2 infection. The culture medium for roughly 1.9 million PBMC per well included 10 IU/ml IL-2 and 8.5 to 10 ug/ml peptides. With regard to this clone: As yet, its antigen is unknown.

This material consisted of CD4+ T cells from PBMCs cultured with SARS-CoV-2 spike peptides, taken before COVID-19 vaccination. The clonotype originates from a human donor who received a COVID-19 vaccine. The V call is TRBV1, the J call TRBJ2-3; TRBD2 reflects the table's D call only, with no check against the DNA. TRBV1 is given as a pseudogene. CDR3: CTSSQPPASGGGGDTQYF. For the CDR3, the DNA is TGCACCAGCAGCCAACCGCCGGCTAGCGGGGGGGGAGGGGATACGCAGTATTTT.